A selection of T cell receptor beta chains follows, all from one sample in a study of cytomegalovirus exposure and HLA in healthy donors. TCRdb's copy holds only in-frame clones and misses some; the assay was immunoSEQ multiplex PCR. The data hold approximately 37,000 clones, with roughly 82% observed a single time. Sequencing input: PBMCs. The origin of the receptors is a young woman in good health and CMV-seropositive. CDR3s include the opening cysteine and the closing phenylalanine or tryptophan. The D gene is left open where the match is weak. The size of a clone is reported for some rows only, either as once, few or many, or as a class for expanded clones.

TRBD1	TRBJ1-2	-	TRBV9	14	CASSVTWDRSGYTF	TGTGCCAGCAGCGTCACCTGGGACAGAAGTGGCTACACCTTC
TRBD1	TRBJ1-2	few	TRBV30	16	CACPTRAQGANYGYTF	TGTGCCTGCCCCACACGGGCCCAGGGGGCTAACTATGGCTACACCTTC
-	TRBJ2-7	few	TRBV18	13	CASSPRSSYEQYF	TGTGCCAGCTCACCACGGAGTTCCTACGAGCAGTACTTC
-	TRBJ2-7	few	TRBV19	13	CASSIGGSYEQYF	TGTGCCAGTAGTATAGGAGGTTCCTACGAGCAGTACTTC
-	TRBJ2-3	-	TRBV27	12	CASSFQGDTQYF	TGTGCCAGCAGTTTCCAGGGGGATACGCAGTATTTT
TRBD2	TRBJ2-5	once	TRBV28	18	CASSLPDWASGGKETQYF	TGTGCCAGCAGTTTACCTGATTGGGCGAGCGGGGGGAAAGAGACCCAGTACTTC
-	TRBJ2-3	-	TRBV7-2	13	CASSFSASDTQYF	TGTGCCAGCAGCTTTAGTGCCTCAGATACGCAGTATTTT
-	TRBJ2-1	-	TRBV30	15	CAWSRPPTKYNEQFF	TGTGCCTGGAGTCGCCCTCCGACTAAATACAATGAGCAGTTCTTC
-	TRBJ1-3	-	TRBV7-2	15	CASSPTVIKGDTIYF	TGTGCCAGCAGCCCGACGGTGATCAAAGGGGACACCATATATTTT
-	TRBJ2-5	-	TRBV12-5	15	CASGPTRENQETQYF	TGTGCTAGTGGCCCGACCAGGGAAAATCAAGAGACCCAGTACTTC
TRBD1	TRBJ1-5	-	TRBV6-6	14	CASVVTGENQPQHF	TGTGCCAGCGTCGTTACAGGGGAAAATCAGCCCCAGCATTTT
-	TRBJ2-7	few	TRBV9	14	CASSVADHGYEQYF	TGTGCCAGCAGCGTCGCAGACCACGGGTACGAGCAGTACTTC